The entry that follows covers one T cell receptor beta chain sequence. Its target is not known. This specimen comes from a study of T cells after yellow fever vaccination. Notes on the study in general: A weaker secondary response peaked on day 5, the primary on day 15. Booster sampling recovered most clones from primary vaccination (around 97% CD4, around 88% CD8). Of the clonotypes, a small share occurred in both CD4 and CD8 compartments.

In making TCR cDNA, 5'RACE template switching added a universal primer site and UMIs to it. One entry per CDR3 protein, called by TCRdb with MiXCR from the 5' RACE reads. Here the sample spans about 430,000 distinct CDR3 sequences, roughly 20% being singletons. This specimen consisted of PBMCs, obtained before the yellow fever booster vaccination. This TCR was sampled from a man in his late teens or twenties who received the YFV17D yellow fever vaccine.

DNA of the CDR3: TGTGCCAGCAGCTTAGCGTGGGGAGATGGCCAGTACTTC. Its translation is CASSLAWGDGQYF. The chain is built from TRBV7-2 and TRBJ2-5; D is perhaps TRBD2 (5 bases). Trimming took off 0 bases at V and 10 bases at J, with 12 bases between the two ends. The germline gives CDR1 SGHTA, CDR2 FQGNSA. This CDR3 region has 13 residues.